This is a list of T cell receptor beta chains from one sample in a study of CD8+CD57+ T cells in acquired aplastic anemia. TCRdb recomputed calls from the reads with MiXCR, one row per CDR3 protein. The table includes roughly 180,000 distinct CDR3 sequences, approximately 48% detected once. The specimen was sorted CD4+, CD8+, or CD8+CD57+ T cells (not recorded which) from PBMCs. The source is a human donor with aplastic anemia. Each CDR3 is given with its conserved first and last residue. The order of the fields is J gene, D gene, clone size, V gene, CDR3 DNA, CDR3 protein. A D gene is named only where the DNA matches it firmly. The listing skips clone size in some rows; elsewhere it reads once, few, many or a size class.

J gene: TRBJ1-6; D gene: TRBD1; clone size: many; V gene: TRBV28; CDR3 DNA: TGTGCCAGCAGTTTAGTATCGGGACAGTCTCTTCACTTT; CDR3 protein: CASSLVSGQSLHF
J gene: TRBJ2-5; D gene: TRBD2; clone size: .; V gene: TRBV24-1; CDR3 DNA: TGTGCCACCAGTGATTTGCGGGGGGGCCAAGAGACCCAGTACTTC; CDR3 protein: CATSDLRGGQETQYF
J gene: TRBJ2-3; D gene: .; clone size: .; V gene: TRBV4-1; CDR3 DNA: TGCGCCAGCAGCCGTAGTATCGCAGGAGATACGCAGTATTTT; CDR3 protein: CASSRSIAGDTQYF
J gene: TRBJ2-6; D gene: .; clone size: .; V gene: TRBV11-1; CDR3 DNA: TGTGCCAGCAGCGCCAGGGCGGCTTTCTCTGGGGCCAACGTCCTGACTTTC; CDR3 protein: CASSARAAFSGANVLTF
J gene: TRBJ1-4; D gene: .; clone size: .; V gene: TRBV5-1; CDR3 DNA: TGCGCCAGCAGCGCGACCGACGGGGGTGAAAAACTGTTTTTT; CDR3 protein: CASSATDGGEKLFF
J gene: TRBJ1-1; D gene: .; clone size: once; V gene: TRBV7-9; CDR3 DNA: TGTGCCAGCAGCTCTTGGACGTTCATGAACACTGAAGCTTTCTTT; CDR3 protein: CASSSWTFMNTEAFF
J gene: TRBJ1-2; D gene: .; clone size: .; V gene: TRBV2; CDR3 DNA: TGTGCCAGCAGTGAAGCTCACAGGAACTATGGCTACACCTTC; CDR3 protein: CASSEAHRNYGYTF
J gene: TRBJ2-7; D gene: .; clone size: .; V gene: TRBV7-8; CDR3 DNA: TGTGCCAGCAGCTTGCACCCTGCTAAAGGTGCCTACGAGCAGTACTTC; CDR3 protein: CASSLHPAKGAYEQYF
J gene: TRBJ2-5; D gene: TRBD2; clone size: many; V gene: TRBV6-2/TRBV6-3; CDR3 DNA: TGTGCCAGCGCGCGTAGCGGGGGCCGCCATTCGGAGACCCAGTACTTC; CDR3 protein: CASARSGGRHSETQYF
J gene: TRBJ1-1; D gene: .; clone size: .; V gene: TRBV10-3; CDR3 DNA: TGTGCCATGCAAAGCTCACAGGGCATGAACACTGAAGCTTTCTTT; CDR3 protein: CAMQSSQGMNTEAFF
J gene: TRBJ1-2; D gene: TRBD1; clone size: .; V gene: TRBV6-1; CDR3 DNA: TGTGCCAGCTGGACAGGGTCCTATGGCTACACCTTC; CDR3 protein: CASWTGSYGYTF
J gene: TRBJ2-1; D gene: TRBD2; clone size: .; V gene: TRBV9; CDR3 DNA: TGTGCCAGCAGCCCCGGTAGCGGGACTTACAATGAGCAGTTCTTC; CDR3 protein: CASSPGSGTYNEQFF
J gene: TRBJ2-3; D gene: TRBD2; clone size: .; V gene: TRBV11-2; CDR3 DNA: TGTGCCAGCAGCCCAGGGCCGGGGGGGGCCATTAGGGATACGCAGTATTTT; CDR3 protein: CASSPGPGGAIRDTQYF
J gene: TRBJ1-2; D gene: .; clone size: .; V gene: TRBV19; CDR3 DNA: TGTGCCAGTAGTATAGTGGGGCAGTCCTATGGCTACACCTTC; CDR3 protein: CASSIVGQSYGYTF
J gene: TRBJ2-7; D gene: TRBD2; clone size: .; V gene: TRBV20-1; CDR3 DNA: TGCAGTGCCAGGGGGACTAGCGGCACGATTTACGAGCAGTACTTC; CDR3 protein: CSARGTSGTIYEQYF
J gene: TRBJ1-2; D gene: .; clone size: .; V gene: TRBV6-5; CDR3 DNA: TGTGCCAGCAGTTACACAAGCCTTGGGCGGTATAACTATGGCTACACCTTC; CDR3 protein: CASSYTSLGRYNYGYTF
J gene: TRBJ2-7; D gene: TRBD2; clone size: few; V gene: TRBV20-1; CDR3 DNA: TGCAGTGCTCCCATCGGGACTAGGGGGAGCGAGCAGTACTTC; CDR3 protein: CSAPIGTRGSEQYF
J gene: TRBJ2-1; D gene: TRBD2; clone size: .; V gene: TRBV20-1; CDR3 DNA: TGCAGTGCACAGCGACTAGCGGGGGCCCTATACAATGAGCAGTTCTTC; CDR3 protein: CSAQRLAGALYNEQFF
J gene: TRBJ2-7; D gene: .; clone size: .; V gene: TRBV7-6; CDR3 DNA: TGTGCCAGCAGCTTCAGGGATCACGAGCAGTACTTC; CDR3 protein: CASSFRDHEQYF
J gene: TRBJ2-2; D gene: .; clone size: .; V gene: TRBV2; CDR3 DNA: TGTGCCAGCAGTGGGGCAGGGGACACCGGGGAGCTGTTTTTT; CDR3 protein: CASSGAGDTGELFF
J gene: TRBJ1-2; D gene: .; clone size: .; V gene: TRBV29-1; CDR3 DNA: TGCAGCGTTAAGGATCCGGACTATGGCTACACCTTC; CDR3 protein: CSVKDPDYGYTF
J gene: TRBJ1-5; D gene: .; clone size: medium-sized; V gene: TRBV24-1; CDR3 DNA: TGTGCCACCAGTGATCCGGGGGCAGGACAGCCCCAGCATTTT; CDR3 protein: CATSDPGAGQPQHF
J gene: TRBJ1-1; D gene: .; clone size: .; V gene: TRBV20-1; CDR3 DNA: TGCAGTGCTCCCGACCGGATGGGGACTGAAGCTTTCTTT; CDR3 protein: CSAPDRMGTEAFF
J gene: TRBJ2-1; D gene: .; clone size: .; V gene: TRBV19; CDR3 DNA: TGTGCCAGTAGTATTGAACCTAACAGGAATGAGCAGTTCTTC; CDR3 protein: CASSIEPNRNEQFF
J gene: TRBJ1-2; D gene: .; clone size: many; V gene: TRBV15; CDR3 DNA: TGTGCCACCAGCAGAGATTCCTCGACAGGACTGGATGGCTACACCTTC; CDR3 protein: CATSRDSSTGLDGYTF
J gene: TRBJ2-7; D gene: TRBD2; clone size: .; V gene: TRBV24-1; CDR3 DNA: TGTGCCACCAGAGCTAGCGGGAGCTACGAGCAGTACTTC; CDR3 protein: CATRASGSYEQYF
J gene: TRBJ2-2; D gene: .; clone size: .; V gene: TRBV25-1; CDR3 DNA: TGTGCCAGCAGTGAATCCCCACAAGGAGACACCGGGGAGCTGTTTTTT; CDR3 protein: CASSESPQGDTGELFF
J gene: TRBJ1-4; D gene: .; clone size: many; V gene: TRBV5-1; CDR3 DNA: TGCGCCAGCAGCTTGGATGCTGGGACAAGGGAAAAACTGTTTTTT; CDR3 protein: CASSLDAGTREKLFF
J gene: TRBJ2-7; D gene: .; clone size: .; V gene: TRBV20-1; CDR3 DNA: TGCAGTGCTAGTAGGACGGGAGCCTACGAGCAGTACTTC; CDR3 protein: CSASRTGAYEQYF
J gene: TRBJ2-2; D gene: .; clone size: .; V gene: TRBV19; CDR3 DNA: TGTGCCAGTAGTCCAGACCTATCGAACACCGGGGAGCTGTTTTTT; CDR3 protein: CASSPDLSNTGELFF
J gene: TRBJ1-2; D gene: .; clone size: .; V gene: TRBV10-3; CDR3 DNA: TGTGCCATGGCCTCGACAGGACCAAACTATGGCTACACCTTC; CDR3 protein: CAMASTGPNYGYTF
J gene: TRBJ2-7; D gene: TRBD1; clone size: few; V gene: TRBV20-1; CDR3 DNA: TGCAGTGCTAGGCGGGGACAGGCCGCCGAGCAGTACTTC; CDR3 protein: CSARRGQAAEQYF
J gene: TRBJ2-5; D gene: TRBD2; clone size: many; V gene: TRBV7-3; CDR3 DNA: TGTGCCAGCAGCTTAGAGGGACTAGGCGGGGAGACCCAGTACTTC; CDR3 protein: CASSLEGLGGETQYF
J gene: TRBJ1-1; D gene: .; clone size: .; V gene: TRBV19; CDR3 DNA: TGTGTCAGTAGTACGAACACTGAAGCTTCCTTT; CDR3 protein: CVSSTNTEASF
J gene: TRBJ1-1; D gene: .; clone size: .; V gene: TRBV20-1; CDR3 DNA: TGCAGTGCCCTCCGAGCGAACACTGAAGCTTTCTTT; CDR3 protein: CSALRANTEAFF
J gene: TRBJ2-7; D gene: TRBD2; clone size: many; V gene: TRBV2; CDR3 DNA: TGTGCCAGCAGTGATATGAGCGGGGGGACATACGAGCAGTACTTC; CDR3 protein: CASSDMSGGTYEQYF
J gene: TRBJ2-1; D gene: .; clone size: .; V gene: TRBV4-2; CDR3 DNA: TGTGCCAGCAGCCAAGCCCACTTATCCTACAATGAGCAGTTCTTC; CDR3 protein: CASSQAHLSYNEQFF
J gene: TRBJ1-2; D gene: .; clone size: .; V gene: TRBV12-3/TRBV12-4; CDR3 DNA: TGTGCCAGCAGGACGGGCCCTCCTGACCATGGCTACACCTTC; CDR3 protein: CASRTGPPDHGYTF
J gene: TRBJ2-5; D gene: TRBD2; clone size: .; V gene: TRBV2; CDR3 DNA: TGTGCCAGCAGTGAACAGGGACTAGCGGCAGAGACCCAGTACTTC; CDR3 protein: CASSEQGLAAETQYF
J gene: TRBJ1-1; D gene: TRBD1; clone size: .; V gene: TRBV2; CDR3 DNA: TGTGCCAGCAGAGGATTACAGGGGAGCACTGAAGCTTTCTTT; CDR3 protein: CASRGLQGSTEAFF
J gene: TRBJ1-6; D gene: .; clone size: many; V gene: TRBV5-8; CDR3 DNA: TGTGCCAGCAGCTTGGCTCAACAGTTAGGTTCACCCCTCCACTTT; CDR3 protein: CASSLAQQLGSPLHF
J gene: TRBJ2-3; D gene: .; clone size: many; V gene: TRBV20-1; CDR3 DNA: TGCAGTGCTAGCGAGTGGGCGGGAACTAGCACAGATACGCAGTATTTT; CDR3 protein: CSASEWAGTSTDTQYF
J gene: TRBJ1-2; D gene: TRBD1; clone size: .; V gene: TRBV6-5; CDR3 DNA: TGTGCCAGCAGTTACCGTACAGGGGGCGAAGGTGGCTACACCTTC; CDR3 protein: CASSYRTGGEGGYTF
J gene: TRBJ1-1; D gene: TRBD1; clone size: few; V gene: TRBV10-3; CDR3 DNA: TGTGCCATCAGGGGGGGACAGAGAATACAAGCTTTCTTT; CDR3 protein: CAIRGGQRIQAFF
J gene: TRBJ1-1; D gene: .; clone size: many; V gene: TRBV19; CDR3 DNA: TGTGCCAGTCGGGCTGGGGGGAAGATGTCCACTGAAGCTTTCTTT; CDR3 protein: CASRAGGKMSTEAFF
J gene: TRBJ2-7; D gene: TRBD2; clone size: few; V gene: TRBV6-1; CDR3 DNA: TGTGCCAGCAGTGAATCAAATAGCGGGGGGATCTACGAGCAGTACTTC; CDR3 protein: CASSESNSGGIYEQYF
J gene: TRBJ2-6; D gene: .; clone size: many; V gene: TRBV9; CDR3 DNA: TGTGCCAGCAGCGTAGGTAATAGGGTGGCGGCAGGGGCCAACGTCCTGACTTTC; CDR3 protein: CASSVGNRVAAGANVLTF
J gene: TRBJ1-6; D gene: .; clone size: .; V gene: TRBV20-1; CDR3 DNA: TGCAGTGCTAGAAGGGGAGGTGTTGGGGGACTTGGTAATTCACCCCTCCACTTT; CDR3 protein: CSARRGGVGGLGNSPLHF